This entry lists 2 T cell receptor beta chains sequenced from one sample in a study of identical twins. TCRdb reprocessed the 5' RACE reads via MiXCR and lists one record per CDR3 protein. The sample consists of about 1.7 million distinct CDR3 sequences, about 30% of them appearing once. Sequences were obtained from cord blood. These receptors all come from a newborn girl in good health.

CDR3 sequence: CSVARTLGLAGGPFNEQYF. The DNA of the CDR3 is TGCAGCGTTGCCCGAACTTTAGGACTAGCGGGGGGGCCGTTCAATGAGCAGTACTTC. V is TRBV29-1 and J is TRBJ2-5, with 15 bases identical to TRBD2. The CDR3 loop spans 19 amino acids. The germline CDR1 and CDR2 sequences are SQVTM and ANQGSEA. J was trimmed by 11 bases and V by 4 bases; bases with no gene match: 23. The variable domain in full, completed from reference TRBV29-1 and TRBJ2-5, reads SAVISQKPSRDICQRGTSLTIQCQVDSQVTMMFWYRQQPGQSLTLIATANQGSEATYESGFVIDKFPISRPNLTFSTLTVSNMSPEDSSIYLCSVARTLGLAGGPFNEQYFGPGTRLLVL.

The gene calls are TRBV2 and TRBJ2-1; 9 nucleotides match TRBD2. The trim removed 3 bases at V and 7 bases at J, leaving 16 bases unmatched. Germline CDR1 and CDR2: SNHLY and FYNNEI. This CDR3 has 18 amino acids. CDR3 residues: CASSDSRGGLLSRNEQFF. The CDR3 region has the DNA TGTGCCAGCAGTGACTCGCGGGGGGGCCTTCTTTCTAGGAATGAGCAGTTCTTC.